These 23 T cell receptor beta chains share one sample of origin, sequenced in a study of radiation and T cells in renal cell carcinoma. Sequencing used immunoSEQ multiplex PCR; TCRdb keeps in-frame clones, though not all of them. The data hold almost 50,000 clones, with about 80% observed a single time. Sample time point: blood 2 weeks post-SBRT. Specified treatment: 15 Gy SBRT to primary tumor, nephrectomy 4 weeks later. This specimen was blood, taken from a patient whose treatment included radiotherapy and nephrectomy. Receptors were obtained from a woman in her sixties or seventies with renal cell carcinoma.

With regard to this clone: The CDR3 does not close with the conserved phenylalanine or tryptophan, likely indicating a read error. No DNA is shown, since the ends of the CDR3 on it are uncertain; the CDR3 is the one TCRdb lists. V and J are TRBV28 and TRBJ1-1; the D call in the table, TRBD1, was not verified against the DNA. Counting both end residues, the CDR3 totals 14 amino acids. Germline V gene data show CDR1 as MDHEN and CDR2 as SYDVKM. CDR3 sequence reads: CASSDPGHGTLPLS.

The chain joins TRBV7-7 to TRBJ2-3, with 9 bases identical to TRBD2. Germline V gene data show CDR1 as SSHAT and CDR2 as FNYEAQ (reference sequence). The CDR3 is 16 residues long. Trimming took 4 bases from V and 2 from J; bases not matched to a gene: 7. DNA for the CDR3: TGTGCCAGCAGCTCGGGTGCGGGAGGGCCCACAGATACGCAGTATTTT. The encoded protein is CASSSGAGGPTDTQYF.

J is TRBJ1-1 and V is TRBV5-5, with D uncertain. CDR1 and CDR2 from the germline V gene are SGHKS and YYEKEE (reference sequence). With 3 bases removed from V and 1 base from J, the gap between germline ends came to 4 bases. The CDR3 loop spans 12 amino acids. DNA of the CDR3: TGTGCCAGCAGCTGGCAGAACACTGAAGCTTTCTTT. Its translation is CASSWQNTEAFF.

The chain employs TRBV7-8 and TRBJ1-1, with D tentatively TRBD1 (6 bases). The germline V gene encodes CDR1 SGHVS and CDR2 FQNEAQ. V shed 1 base and J shed 5 bases, with 14 bases lying between them. This CDR3 is built from 15 residues. The CDR3: CASSLGGQGETEAFF. In DNA, the CDR3 is TGTGCCAGCAGCTTAGGGGGGCAGGGAGAAACTGAAGCTTTCTTT.

This clone was counted a few times. This chain links TRBV27 with TRBJ2-6; D gene unclear. The CDR3 is made up of 15 amino acids. V was pared by 5 bases and J by 4 bases, with 12 bases between. CDR1 is MNHEY and CDR2 is SMNVEV in the germline V gene (reference sequence). The CDR3 DNA is TGTGCCAGCAGTAAAAGGGTATCAGGGGCCAACGTCCTGACTTTC. It translates to CASSKRVSGANVLTF.

The CDR3 spells CASSQYISRDANTEAFF. CDR3 DNA sequence: TGTGCCAGCAGCCAATATATCTCCCGGGACGCCAACACTGAAGCTTTCTTT. V gene TRBV4-2 combines with J gene TRBJ1-1; possibly TRBD1 for D (5 bases). Germline values: CDR1 LGHNA, CDR2 YNFKEQ. Trimming removed 2 bases at V and 2 bases at J, with 18 bases between. This CDR3 has 17 amino acids.

V gene TRBV6-5 combines with J gene TRBJ2-7; D possibly corresponds to TRBD1 (5 bases). Germline-derived CDR1 and CDR2 are MNHEY and SVGAGI. Trimming removed 2 bases at V and 3 bases at J, with 11 bases between. The CDR3 is made up of 14 amino acids. Written as DNA, the CDR3 is TGTGCCAGCAGTTACGCCCAGGGTGACTACGAGCAGTACTTC. Translating it yields CASSYAQGDYEQYF.

A word on this clone: The same CDR3 is also encoded by other DNA sequences in this sample. J is TRBJ1-2 and V is TRBV18; 8 bases align to TRBD1. The CDR3 is 15 amino acids. The ends lost 2 bases at V and 1 base at J; junction bases unmatched: 3. Germline V gene lookup returns CDR1 KGHSH and CDR2 LQKENI. DNA of the CDR3: TGTGCCAGCTCACCATTGGACAGGGTTAACTATGGCTACACCTTC. Residues: CASSPLDRVNYGYTF. The whole variable domain, filled in from reference TRBV18 and TRBJ1-2, reads NAGVMQNPRHLVRRRGQEARLRCSPMKGHSHVYWYRQLPEEGLKFMVYLQKENIIDESGMPKERFSAEFPKEGPSILRIQQVVRGDSAAYFCASSPLDRVNYGYTFGSGTRLTVV.

The chain has TRBV6-1 and TRBJ1-5; D perhaps matches TRBD1 (5 bases). The CDR3 loop spans 13 amino acids. Looked up from germline, CDR1 is MNHNS and CDR2 is SASEGT. Trimming removed 2 bases at V and 4 bases at J, with 6 bases between. The CDR3 DNA follows: TGTGCCAGCAGTGAACAGGGTAATCAGCCCCAGCATTTT. Its translation: CASSEQGNQPQHF.

This chain links TRBV7-8 with TRBJ1-2, with 7 bases that match TRBD1. The CDR3 spans 14 residues. Looked up from germline, CDR1 is SGHVS and CDR2 is FQNEAQ. The J segment lost 3 bases and the V segment lost 7 bases, leaving 8 bases of the junction unmatched. For the CDR3, the DNA is TGTGCCAGCACCCAAACCGGGACAGACTATGGCTACACCTTC. It translates to CASTQTGTDYGYTF.

The chain recombines TRBV5-1 with TRBJ2-3, with 10 bases lining up with TRBD2. CDR1 and CDR2 from the germline V gene are SGHRS and YFSETQ. V dropped 4 bases and J dropped 7; count of bases not matched to a gene: 12. The CDR3 covers 16 residues. The CDR3 here is CASSPKGSGGVYTQYF. The CDR3 DNA follows: TGCGCCAGCAGCCCCAAGGGCAGCGGGGGGGTTTATACGCAGTATTTT. Together with reference TRBV5-1 and TRBJ2-3, the CDR3 gives the full variable domain: KAGVTQTPRYLIKTRGQQVTLSCSPISGHRSVSWYQQTPGQGLQFLFEYFSETQRNKGNFPGRFSGRQFSNSRSEMNVSTLELGDSALYLCASSPKGSGGVYTQYFGPGTRLTVL.

The chain carries TRBV19 and TRBJ1-6; 8 nucleotides match TRBD1. Germline CDR1 is LNHDA and CDR2 is SQIVND (reference sequence). This CDR3 has 16 residues. Losses at the gene ends were 5 bases for V and 4 bases for J; bases not matched to a gene: 7. This chain's CDR3 is CASSRATGAYNSPLHF. CDR3 in DNA: TGTGCCAGTAGTCGCGCGACAGGGGCTTATAATTCACCCCTCCACTTT.

The J gene is TRBJ2-1, the V gene TRBV25-1, with a tentative D call TRBD2 (6 bases). V lost 3 bases, J lost 9 bases, and 9 bases lay in between. The CDR3 totals 12 residues. Germline CDR1 and CDR2: MGHDK and SYGVNS. As DNA, the CDR3 is TGTGCCAGCAGTGATTGGAGGGGTGAGCAGTTCTTC. This gives the protein CASSDWRGEQFF.

DNA of the CDR3: TGTGCCATCAGTGAGTCGAAACCGACAGATACGCAGTATTTT. Amino acid sequence: CAISESKPTDTQYF. The genes are TRBV10-3 and TRBJ2-3; no reliable D call. There are 14 residues in the CDR3. V lost 0 bases to trimming and J lost 3 bases, with 7 bases between them. Germline V gene lookup returns CDR1 ENHRY and CDR2 SYGVKD.

This clone appeared a single time. The chain has TRBV2 and TRBJ2-1, with a weak D call TRBD2 (5 bases). Per germline, CDR1 SNHLY and CDR2 FYNNEI. This CDR3 has 14 amino acids. Between the trimmed V and J ends, which lost 8 bases and 5 bases, there was a span of 16 bases. The CDR3 region has the DNA TGTGCCAGCGGTTTGGTAGGGAGAAACAATGAGCAGTTCTTC. This translates into CASGLVGRNNEQFF.

The V call is TRBV7-8, the J call TRBJ2-5; a possible D gene is TRBD2 (6 bases). The CDR3 totals 14 residues. Trimming shortened V by 5 bases and J by 4 bases, and 14 bases separated the two germline ends. Germline assignment: CDR1 SGHVS and CDR2 FQNEAQ. The CDR3 is CASSPGDRSETQYF. CDR3 DNA: TGTGCCAGCAGCCCGGGGGATAGGTCAGAGACCCAGTACTTC.

This clone was counted between two and nine times. V and J are TRBV7-9 and TRBJ1-3, with TRBD1 matching over 8 bases. The CDR3 sequence is 15 residues long. Germline-derived CDR1 and CDR2 are SEHNR and FQNEAQ (reference sequence). V lost 4 bases and J lost 0; bases outside the gene matches: 2. CDR3 residues: CASSSGQGSGNTIYF. CDR3 nucleotides: TGTGCCAGCAGCTCAGGACAGGGCTCTGGAAACACCATATATTTT.

In its sample, this clone was seen once. This chain links TRBV6-1 with TRBJ1-1, with 10 bases matching TRBD1. The CDR3 has 17 residues. The V and J ends lost 2 bases and 1 base, in that order; junction bases with no gene match: 7. Germline loops: CDR1 MNHNS, CDR2 SASEGT. CDR3 in amino acids: CASSELRDRGTNTEAFF. DNA for the CDR3: TGTGCCAGCAGTGAACTTCGGGACAGGGGTACGAACACTGAAGCTTTCTTT.

V is TRBV6-6 and J is TRBJ2-1, with TRBD2 as a possible D gene (6 bases). V was cut by 4 bases and J by 6 bases, with 19 bases left in between. The CDR3 totals 16 residues. The V gene's germline CDR1 is MNHNY and CDR2 SVGAGI (reference sequence). Here the CDR3 DNA reads TGTGCCAGCAGTTGGGAGGTTTTAAGGATTAGCAATGAGCAGTTCTTC. It is translated as CASSWEVLRISNEQFF.

This clone was counted once. Here the CDR3 DNA reads TGTGCCAGCAGCCCCCGGTCCGGGGCAGCCAATTACAATGAGCAGTTCTTC. Its protein is CASSPRSGAANYNEQFF. The chain is built from TRBV14 and TRBJ2-1; D assignment may be TRBD1 or TRBD2 (5 bases each). Per germline, CDR1 SGHDN and CDR2 FVKESK. The V gene lost 4 bases and the J gene lost 4 bases, with 20 bases spanning the gap. The CDR3 is 17 amino acids.

This clone came up a few times. This chain links TRBV29-1 with TRBJ1-1; no clear D. The V gene lost 1 base and the J gene lost 1 base, with 7 bases spanning the gap. CDR1 is SQVTM and CDR2 is ANQGSEA in the germline V gene. The CDR3 loop spans 13 amino acids. CDR3 coding DNA: TGCAGCGTTGAAGTGGTAGAGAACACTGAAGCTTTCTTT. It specifies CSVEVVENTEAFF.

This clone turned up a few times. V is TRBV30 and J is TRBJ1-1, with D possibly TRBD1 on 6 matching bases. Germline V CDR1 and CDR2: GTSNPN, SVGIG (reference sequence). The germline V and J ends were trimmed by 4 bases and 3 bases, with 15 bases remaining between them. The CDR3 loop spans 14 amino acids. The CDR3 sequence: CAWTQGSWDTEAFF. The CDR3 DNA follows: TGTGCCTGGACACAGGGATCTTGGGACACTGAAGCTTTCTTT.

The V and J genes are TRBV18 and TRBJ1-3; D call uncertain. CDR1 KGHSH and CDR2 LQKENI come from the germline V gene. The CDR3 has 15 residues. Trimming shortened V by 2 bases and J by 0 bases, and 8 bases separated the two germline ends. The CDR3 DNA reads TGTGCCAGCTCACCAGGGGATATCTCTGGAAACACCATATATTTT. Its protein is CASSPGDISGNTIYF. The whole variable domain, remainder taken from reference TRBV18 and TRBJ1-3, is NAGVMQNPRHLVRRRGQEARLRCSPMKGHSHVYWYRQLPEEGLKFMVYLQKENIIDESGMPKERFSAEFPKEGPSILRIQQVVRGDSAAYFCASSPGDISGNTIYFGEGSWLTVV.